This TCR beta chain emerged from a study of molecular identifiers for immune sequencing clone quantification. Study findings and constraints: The study found clones above 20 RNA copies held over 99% of effector molecules and under 1% in naive cells.

TCRdb reprocessed the PCR reads via MiXCR and lists one record per CDR3 protein. The table lists a few hundred thousand distinct CDR3 sequences, 24% of them singletons, with around 0.7% in the top ten. Remarks on this clonotype: The antigen is undetermined.

J was trimmed by 5 bases and V by 3 bases; bases with no gene match: 12. CDR1 and CDR2 from the germline V gene are MNHEY and SVGAGI. CDR3 length equals 18 residues. The TCR comes from a human donor in good health. Some libraries in this study had Jurkat cell RNA spiked in. Sequenced material: naive CD8+ T cells from blood, with Jurkat cell RNA spiked in. Sample subset: FACS-sorted CD8+CD4-CCR7+CD45RA+ naive T cells. The V call is TRBV6-5, the J call TRBJ2-3; TRBD2 agrees at 12 bases. The CDR3 here is CASSYLGILAGGGDTQYF. The CDR3, as DNA: TGTGCCAGCAGTTATCTGGGGATACTAGCGGGGGGCGGAGATACGCAGTATTTT.